This T cell receptor (beta chain) was profiled in a study of T cells after yellow fever vaccination. On this clonotype itself: Its matching antigen is unknown.

The CDR3 length is 19 residues. In germline, CDR1 is LGHNA, CDR2 YNFKEQ. V was pared by 0 bases and J by 1 base, with 16 bases between. Whole-study findings and limits: The secondary T-cell response peaked on day 5, not day 15, but was weaker. Sorted repertoires could include abundant contaminating clonotypes from bulk cells.

Generation of TCR cDNA used 5'RACE template switching (which added a universal primer site and UMIs). Each CDR3 protein gets one entry after TCRdb re-called the 5' RACE reads with MiXCR. The table lists hundreds of thousands of distinct CDR3 sequences, around a fifth of them singletons. This specimen consisted of PBMCs, obtained approximately 22 days after the first yellow fever vaccination. This sequence was found in a man aged 18-30 years who received the YFV17D yellow fever vaccine. The chain links TRBV4-2 to TRBJ2-6; tentative D call: TRBD1 (5 bases). CDR3 in DNA: TGTGCCAGCAGCCAAGATCCGCAGGGCGAGCTGTCTGGGGCCAACGTCCTGACTTTC. Residues: CASSQDPQGELSGANVLTF.